The 20 T cell receptor beta chains below all came from one sample that was sequenced in a study of siplizumab effects on memory and regulatory T cells. The protocol was immunoSEQ multiplex PCR, while the TCRdb copy is restricted to in-frame clones and leaves out a portion. This table has 85,000 to 120,000 clones, 80% to 95% appearing once. The sample consisted of CD4+ T cells sorted from blood. The receptors come from a human donor in good health.

The chain links TRBV18 to TRBJ2-1; TRBD2 might be the D (5 bases). The CDR3 covers 14 residues. Looked up from germline, CDR1 is KGHSH and CDR2 is LQKENI. With 6 bases removed from V and 6 bases from J, the gap between germline ends came to 15 bases. The CDR3 DNA follows: TGTGCCAGCTCGAGAGGGTTAGAGACCAATGAGCAGTTCTTC. It specifies CASSRGLETNEQFF.

This clone appeared a single time. The V and J genes are TRBV27 and TRBJ2-7; D is undetermined. The CDR3 sequence is 12 residues long. Trimming pared 6 bases from V and 4 bases from J, leaving 10 bases between. Germline values: CDR1 MNHEY, CDR2 SMNVEV (reference sequence). The CDR3 DNA sequence: TGTGCCAGCAGACCTAACTCATACGAGCAGTACTTC. Encoded protein: CASRPNSYEQYF.

In DNA form, the CDR3 reads TGTGCCAGCAGCAGACGGACAGGGGGCGTTTACGAGCAGTACTTC. It specifies CASSRRTGGVYEQYF. The chain joins TRBV5-8 to TRBJ2-7, with 11 bases fitting TRBD1. This CDR3 is 15 amino acids long. Germline V gene lookup returns CDR1 SGHTS and CDR2 YDEGEE. Germline trimming cut 4 bases from V and 4 bases from J; bases unmatched to any gene: 7.

The rearrangement uses TRBV6-1 and TRBJ2-7; TRBD1 aligns across 9 bases. CDR1 is MNHNS and CDR2 is SASEGT in the germline V gene. The junction had 3 bases not matched to a gene; V was cut back by 8 bases and J by 4 bases. The CDR3 is 12 amino acids. CDR3 DNA: TGTGCCAGCCGACAGGGGGGTTACGAGCAGTACTTC. Protein sequence: CASRQGGYEQYF.

J is TRBJ2-1 and V is TRBV27; TRBD1 agrees at 12 bases. Germline CDR1 is MNHEY and CDR2 is SMNVEV (reference sequence). The CDR3 extends over 14 amino acids. Unmatched junction bases numbered 2, after V lost 6 bases and J lost 5 bases. The CDR3, as DNA: TGTGCCAGCAGGGGACAGGGGGCCGACAATGAGCAGTTCTTC. It is translated as CASRGQGADNEQFF.

The chain combines TRBV7-8 with TRBJ2-7; D is ambiguous. Trimming took off 5 bases at V and 3 bases at J, with 11 bases between the two ends. This CDR3 comprises 13 residues. The germline V gene encodes CDR1 SGHVS and CDR2 FQNEAQ. CDR3 bases: TGTGCCAGCAGCCCGACGTATCTCTACGAGCAGTACTTC. It is translated as CASSPTYLYEQYF.

The V call is TRBV6-6, the J call TRBJ2-2; TRBD1 is a possible D gene (5 bases). The V end was cut by 3 bases, the J end by 3 bases, with 11 bases between. The CDR3 has 15 residues. The germline gives CDR1 MNHNY, CDR2 SVGAGI (reference sequence). Here the CDR3 DNA reads TGTGCCAGCAGTTATCTGACAGCCGACACCGGGGAGCTGTTTTTT. Encoded protein: CASSYLTADTGELFF.

This chain links TRBV5-1 with TRBJ2-1, with D perhaps matching TRBD2 (5 bases). The V gene's germline CDR1 is SGHRS and CDR2 YFSETQ. V was clipped by 3 bases and J by 2 bases, with 6 bases between them. The CDR3 totals 13 residues. CDR3 DNA: TGCGCCAGCAGCTCCGGGACCTACAATGAGCAGTTCTTC. This codes for CASSSGTYNEQFF.

The J gene is TRBJ2-5, the V gene TRBV4-1, with D perhaps matching TRBD1 or TRBD2 (5 bases each). Looked up from germline, CDR1 is MGHRA and CDR2 is YSYEKL. V was cut by 4 bases and J by 2 bases, with 17 bases left in between. The CDR3 sequence is 16 residues long. This CDR3 is CASSLLGTIGQETQYF. The CDR3 nucleotides read TGCGCCAGCAGCCTTCTGGGGACCATTGGGCAAGAGACCCAGTACTTC.

This chain connects TRBV6-1 to TRBJ2-3; D may be TRBD2 (5 bases). V was cut by 4 bases and J by 0 bases, with 11 bases left in between. Germline CDR1 MNHNS, CDR2 SASEGT. The length of the CDR3 is 15 residues. The CDR3 spells CASSVQRLSTDTQYF. DNA of the CDR3: TGTGCCAGCAGTGTACAGCGGCTAAGCACAGATACGCAGTATTTT.

The chain employs TRBV2 and TRBJ1-6, with D possibly matching TRBD1 (5 bases). The V gene lost 8 bases and the J gene lost 12 bases, with 14 bases spanning the gap. CDR1 and CDR2 from the germline V gene are SNHLY and FYNNEI. This CDR3 has 12 residues. CDR3 nucleotide sequence: TGTGCCAGCGGCAGGGAAAATGGACCCCTCCACTTT. Amino acids: CASGRENGPLHF.

This clone was detected once. The chain employs TRBV29-1 and TRBJ1-2, with 9 bases that match TRBD1. The trim removed 0 bases at V and 8 bases at J, leaving 10 bases unmatched. Germline V gene sequence: CDR1 SQVTM, CDR2 ANQGSEA. The CDR3 spans 15 residues. DNA of the CDR3: TGCAGCGTTGAAGATCTAGGAGGACAGGGGTTGGGCTACACCTTC. This translates into CSVEDLGGQGLGYTF.

The rearrangement links TRBV14 to TRBJ2-3, with D perhaps matching TRBD1 or TRBD2 (5 bases each). This CDR3 comprises 16 residues. Germline V gene lookup returns CDR1 SGHDN and CDR2 FVKESK. The V end lost 4 bases, the J end lost 0 bases, and 14 bases lay between the germline ends. The CDR3 region is CASSPGTGSSTDTQYF. The DNA of the CDR3 is TGTGCCAGCAGCCCCGGGACCGGCTCTAGCACAGATACGCAGTATTTT. Combining the CDR3 with reference TRBV14 and TRBJ2-3 gives the whole variable domain EAGVTQFPSHSVIEKGQTVTLRCDPISGHDNLYWYRRVMGKEIKFLLHFVKESKQDESGMPNNRFLAERTGGTYSTLKVQPAELEDSGVYFCASSPGTGSSTDTQYFGPGTRLTVL.

The chain is built from TRBV6-5 and TRBJ1-2; tentative D call: TRBD1 (5 bases). Trimming removed 8 bases at V and 4 bases at J, with 14 bases between. CDR3 length equals 13 residues. CDR1 and CDR2 (germline): MNHEY, SVGAGI. DNA for the CDR3: TGTGCCAGCGGCAGGGAAGGGGCCTATGGCTACACCTTC. Translation gives CASGREGAYGYTF.

This chain connects TRBV4-1 to TRBJ2-2; possible D gene TRBD1, 5 bases. This CDR3 has 15 residues. Germline loops: CDR1 MGHRA, CDR2 YSYEKL. Trimming stripped 0 bases from V and 6 bases from J, with 11 bases between. The CDR3 nucleotides read TGCGCCAGCAGCCAAGATGGACACGCGGCCGGGGAGCTGTTTTTT. Translation gives CASSQDGHAAGELFF.

V and J are TRBV7-9 and TRBJ2-7; D gene unclear. Germline CDR1 SEHNR, CDR2 FQNEAQ (reference sequence). The V end lost 5 bases, the J end lost 0 bases, and 8 bases lay between the germline ends. This CDR3 is 13 amino acids long. The CDR3 region has the DNA TGTGCCAGCAGCGCGACGAGCTCCTACGAGCAGTACTTC. It yields the protein CASSATSSYEQYF.

The chain links TRBV10-3 to TRBJ2-7; no firm D call. Germline values: CDR1 ENHRY, CDR2 SYGVKD. V was pared by 6 bases and J by 6 bases, with 9 bases between. The CDR3 runs 11 residues. CDR3 sequence reads: CAISSGPEQYF. CDR3 in DNA: TGTGCCATCAGCTCCGGGCCCGAGCAGTACTTC.

The chain recombines TRBV28 with TRBJ1-2; no clear D. The germline V and J ends were trimmed by 1 base and 2 bases, with 17 bases remaining between them. Germline-derived CDR1 and CDR2 are MDHEN and SYDVKM. The CDR3 covers 17 residues. The CDR3 reads CASSLSLEGTYNYGYTF. CDR3 nucleotide sequence: TGTGCCAGCAGTTTATCCCTTGAGGGCACTTACAACTATGGCTACACCTTC.

The rearrangement joins TRBV6-5 to TRBJ1-6; TRBD1 is a possible D gene (5 bases). The CDR3 is 15 amino acids. Between the trimmed V and J ends, which lost 0 bases and 10 bases, there was a span of 13 bases. CDR1 and CDR2 from the germline V gene are MNHEY and SVGAGI. The chain's CDR3 is CASSYSRQGDSPLHF. The CDR3 nucleotides read TGTGCCAGCAGTTACTCGAGGCAGGGCGACTCACCCCTCCACTTT.

This clone has only one observation. The rearrangement uses TRBV7-9 and TRBJ2-2; tentative D call: TRBD2 (6 bases). The germline V gene encodes CDR1 SEHNR and CDR2 FQNEAQ (reference sequence). CDR3 length equals 13 residues. The ends were cut back, 5 bases at V and 6 bases at J, with 10 bases in the middle. The CDR3 DNA is TGTGCCAGCAGCCCCTCGGGGGCCGGGGAGCTGTTTTTT. Translating gives CASSPSGAGELFF.